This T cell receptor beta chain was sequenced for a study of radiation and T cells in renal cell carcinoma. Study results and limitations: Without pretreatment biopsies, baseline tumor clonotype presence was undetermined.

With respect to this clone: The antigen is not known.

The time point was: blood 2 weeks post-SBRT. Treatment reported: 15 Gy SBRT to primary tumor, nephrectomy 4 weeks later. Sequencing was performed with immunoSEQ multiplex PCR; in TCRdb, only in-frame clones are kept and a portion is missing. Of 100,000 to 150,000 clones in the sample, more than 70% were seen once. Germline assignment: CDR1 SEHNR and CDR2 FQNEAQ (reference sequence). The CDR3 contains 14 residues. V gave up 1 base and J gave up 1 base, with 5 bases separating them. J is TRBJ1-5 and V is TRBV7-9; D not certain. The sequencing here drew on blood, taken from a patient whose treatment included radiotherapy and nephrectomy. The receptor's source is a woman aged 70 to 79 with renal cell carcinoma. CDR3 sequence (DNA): TGTGCCAGCAGCTTAGTGGGGAGCAATCAGCCCCAGCATTTT. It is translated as CASSLVGSNQPQHF.